Below, 3 T cell receptor beta chains from the same sample are listed, as sequenced in a study of early T cells in non-severe SARS-CoV-2 infection. TCRdb processed the 5' RACE reads anew with MiXCR; each CDR3 protein has one entry. The sample includes roughly 120,000 distinct CDR3 sequences, 15% seen only once; the top ten take roughly a fifth. The source material was whole blood. These receptors came from an adult who was a healthcare worker with PCR-confirmed SARS-CoV-2 infection or an uninfected control (not recorded which).

The chain is built from TRBV5-1 and TRBJ2-3; 7 nucleotides align to TRBD1. Looked up from germline, CDR1 is SGHRS and CDR2 is YFSETQ. With 3 bases clipped from V and 3 bases from J, the junction kept 4 bases outside the gene matches. This CDR3 region has 14 residues. CDR3 loop: CASSSDRFTDTQYF. For the CDR3, the DNA is TGCGCCAGCAGCTCGGACAGGTTTACAGATACGCAGTATTTT.

The chain recombines TRBV29-1 with TRBJ2-3; D not certain. Trimming removed 4 bases at V and 6 bases at J, with 8 bases between. Germline values: CDR1 SQVTM, CDR2 ANQGSEA. CDR3 length: 11 amino acids. The CDR3 loop reads CSVGPQDTQYF. CDR3 nucleotides: TGCAGCGTTGGGCCGCAGGATACGCAGTATTTT.

V usage is TRBV7-6 and J usage is TRBJ1-5, with no clear D. This CDR3 comprises 14 residues. The germline gives CDR1 SGHVS, CDR2 FNYEAQ. V shed 2 bases and J shed 2 bases, with 7 bases lying between them. The CDR3 spells CASSLILGNQPQHF. The CDR3 DNA reads TGTGCCAGCAGCTTAATACTTGGCAATCAGCCCCAGCATTTT. Combining the CDR3 with reference TRBV7-6 and TRBJ1-5 gives the whole variable domain GAGVSQSPRYKVTKRGQDVALRCDPISGHVSLYWYRQALGQGPEFLTYFNYEAQQDKSGLPNDRFSAERPEGSISTLTIQRTEQRDSAMYRCASSLILGNQPQHFGDGTRLSIL.